This record covers a single T cell receptor beta chain. Its target antigen remains unknown. Base qualities are not recorded, but no much larger clone differs from it by a single base. This sample is drawn from a study of T cell changes during pregnancy in multiple sclerosis (dated by TCRdb to between 2018 and 2020). For the study in its entirety: The study examined how the T cell repertoire changed over the course of pregnancy in women with multiple sclerosis.

From the cysteine through the phenylalanine, the CDR3 covers 15 amino acids. The only DNA kept is the CDR3, 45 bases in frame from the first base. V has 2 bases trimmed and J has 6 bases trimmed; junction bases matching no gene number 3. From a lookup of the germline V gene, CDR1 and CDR2 are SGHTA and FQGTGA. Libraries came from the immunoSEQ multiplex PCR assay. TCRdb retrieved this table from immuneACCESS and kept in-frame rearrangements only. Not all clones are present; in checked studies, unresolved V genes account for under half, and no reason is known for the remainder. Across this sample there are 20,000 to 25,000 clones, with 85% to 95% seen only once. The ten largest account for less than 7.5% of the sample.

The origin of this receptor is a female donor with multiple sclerosis, enrolled in a pregnancy study. Recombination joined TRBV7-3 with TRBJ2-1, with 11 central nucleotides matching TRBD2. This material consisted of CD8+ T cells from peripheral blood mononuclear cells, taken in the third trimester of pregnancy. For the CDR3, the sequence is CASSLEGTSGNEQFF. Read as DNA, the sequence is TGTGCCAGCAGCTTAGAGGGGACTAGCGGCAATGAGCAGTTCTTC.